Listed below are T cell receptor beta chains from one sample, sequenced in a study of regulatory T cells in long-lasting Graves disease. TCRdb analysed the multiplex PCR reads with MiXCR anew, one entry per CDR3 protein. The data show around 400,000 distinct CDR3 sequences, approximately 12% seen once. These data are also associated with another study on T cells in Graves' hyperthyroidism and ophthalmopathy.

Sample: peripheral blood mononuclear cells (PBMCs), taken at new diagnosis, from a patient treated with antithyroid drugs. The receptors were gathered from a woman between 18 and 30 years old with Graves disease. CDR3s include the opening cysteine and the closing phenylalanine or tryptophan. D genes are given only for firm matches. A clone size is listed for some rows: how often the clone was seen (once, few, many), or a class if it is expanded.

many 11 TRBJ2-3 TRBV28 - TGTGCCAGCACGATCGCGGATACGCAGTATTTT CASTIADTQYF
few 16 TRBJ2-7 TRBV7-2 - TGTGCCAGCAGCTTAGCTTCCGGGACCTTCTTATACGAGCAGTACTTC CASSLASGTFLYEQYF
many 11 TRBJ2-5 TRBV6-1 - TGTGCCAGCACCACACTCCGGACCCAGTACTTC CASTTLRTQYF
many 13 TRBJ1-5 TRBV30 - TGTGCCTGGAGTGCCGAGGGAGATCAGCCCCAGCATTTT CAWSAEGDQPQHF
- 13 TRBJ1-1 TRBV7-9 - TGTGCCAGCAGCTTTATGATGAACACTGGAGCTTTCTTT CASSFMMNTGAFF
many 13 TRBJ1-1 TRBV2 - TGTGCCACCCTCAGGTCTAGGGACACTGAAGCTTTCTTT CATLRSRDTEAFF
many 14 TRBJ1-2 TRBV29-1 - TGCAGCGCCGTGGAATCTCCAATCGATGTGCTCTACACCTTC CSAVESPIDVLYTF
- 14 TRBJ1-4 TRBV5-5 - TGTGCCAGCAGCTTGGAGGGAGGCAATGAAAAACTGTTTTTT CASSLEGGNEKLFF
few 15 TRBJ2-5 TRBV19 TRBD1 TGTGCCAGTAGTATAGTAGGGCAGGGGGCGAAGACCCAGTACTTC CASSIVGQGAKTQYF
many 13 TRBJ1-1 TRBV28 - TGTGCCAGCAGTAGCCGGGACACCCAAGAAGCTTTCTTT CASSSRDTQEAFF
many 11 TRBJ1-2 TRBV30 - TGTGCCTTCCTAGGGGTCTATGGCTACACCTTC CAFLGVYGYTF
- 19 TRBJ2-1 TRBV6-4 TRBD2 TGTGCCAGCAGTTATACTCCCACCATGGTAGCGGGAGCCGGGGGTGAGCAGTTCTTC CASSYTPTMVAGAGGEQFF
many 14 TRBJ2-1 TRBV28 TRBD2 TGTGCCAGCAGTCTAGCGGGAGCAAAAAATGAGCAGTTCTTC CASSLAGAKNEQFF
few 15 TRBJ1-4 TRBV5-8 - TGTGCCAGCAGCGCCCTCGGACGGAATAATGAAAAACTGTTTTTT CASSALGRNNEKLFF
many 14 TRBJ2-2 TRBV10-3 - TGTGCCACGGCACCGGGAGTCGGACCCGGGGAGCTGTTTTTT CATAPGVGPGELFF
few 19 TRBJ1-5 TRBV12-3/TRBV12-4 TRBD1 TGTGCCAGCAGTTTAGAGCCCGGACAGGGGGCCGGAGGCAATCAGCCCCAGCATTTT CASSLEPGQGAGGNQPQHF
- 13 TRBJ2-7 TRBV5-5 - TGTGCCAGCAACCCTTATGGGGAACACCACGGCGGCTTC CASNPYGEHHGGF